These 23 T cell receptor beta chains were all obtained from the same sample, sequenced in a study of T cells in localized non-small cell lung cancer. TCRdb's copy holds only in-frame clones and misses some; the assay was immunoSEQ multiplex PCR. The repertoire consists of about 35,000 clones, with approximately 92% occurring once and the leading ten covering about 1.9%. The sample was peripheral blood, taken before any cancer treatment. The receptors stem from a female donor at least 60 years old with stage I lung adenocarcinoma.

The CDR3 sequence is CASSLAVGGDGYTF. The CDR3 bases are TGCGCCAGCAGCTTGGCCGTAGGGGGTGATGGCTACACCTTC. The gene calls are TRBV5-1 and TRBJ1-2; TRBD1 is a possible D gene (6 bases). The V end lost 0 bases, the J end lost 6 bases, and 12 bases lay between the germline ends. The CDR3 spans 14 residues. CDR1 is SGHRS and CDR2 is YFSETQ in the germline V gene.

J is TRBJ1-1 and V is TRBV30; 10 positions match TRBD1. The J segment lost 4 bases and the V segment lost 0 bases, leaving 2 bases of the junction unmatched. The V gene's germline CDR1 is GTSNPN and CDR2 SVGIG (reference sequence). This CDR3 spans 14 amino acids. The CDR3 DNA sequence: TGTGCCTGGAGTGTGGGACAGGGGACCACTGAAGCTTTCTTT. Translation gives CAWSVGQGTTEAFF.

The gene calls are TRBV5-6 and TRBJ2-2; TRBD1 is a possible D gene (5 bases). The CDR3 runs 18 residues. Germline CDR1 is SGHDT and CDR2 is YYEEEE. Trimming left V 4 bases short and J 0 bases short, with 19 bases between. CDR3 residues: CASSALLSDSANTGELFF. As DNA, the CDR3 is TGTGCCAGCAGCGCTCTTTTATCCGACAGCGCGAACACCGGGGAGCTGTTTTTT.

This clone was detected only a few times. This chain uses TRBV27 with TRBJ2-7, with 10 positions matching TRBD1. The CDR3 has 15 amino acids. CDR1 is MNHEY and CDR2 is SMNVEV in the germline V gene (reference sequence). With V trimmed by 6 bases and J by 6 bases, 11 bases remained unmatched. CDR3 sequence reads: CASSPPGQGISEQYF. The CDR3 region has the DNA TGTGCCAGCAGCCCCCCGGGACAGGGGATCAGCGAGCAGTACTTC.

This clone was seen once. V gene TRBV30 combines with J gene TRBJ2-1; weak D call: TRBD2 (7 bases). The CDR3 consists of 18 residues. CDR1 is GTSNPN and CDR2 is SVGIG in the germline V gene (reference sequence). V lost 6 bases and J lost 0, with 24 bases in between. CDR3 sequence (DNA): TGTGCCTGCCGCAGACTGGCGGGGGCCCCGAGCTCCTACAATGAGCAGTTCTTC. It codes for CACRRLAGAPSSYNEQFF.

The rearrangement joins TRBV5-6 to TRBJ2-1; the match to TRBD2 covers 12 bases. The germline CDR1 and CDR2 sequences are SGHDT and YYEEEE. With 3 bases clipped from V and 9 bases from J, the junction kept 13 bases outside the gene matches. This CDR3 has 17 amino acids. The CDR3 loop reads CASSYQPGTSGRVEQFF. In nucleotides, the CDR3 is TGTGCCAGCAGCTATCAACCCGGGACTAGCGGGCGGGTTGAGCAGTTCTTC.

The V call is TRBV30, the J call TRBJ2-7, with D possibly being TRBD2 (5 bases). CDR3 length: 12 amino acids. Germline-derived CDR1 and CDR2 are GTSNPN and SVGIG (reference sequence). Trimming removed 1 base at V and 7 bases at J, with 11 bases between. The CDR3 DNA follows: TGTGCCTGGAGTGCCACTAGGAGGGAGCAGTACTTC. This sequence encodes CAWSATRREQYF.

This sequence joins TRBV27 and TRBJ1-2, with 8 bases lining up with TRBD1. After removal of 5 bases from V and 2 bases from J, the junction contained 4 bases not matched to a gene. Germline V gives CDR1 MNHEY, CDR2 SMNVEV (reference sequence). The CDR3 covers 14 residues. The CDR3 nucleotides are TGTGCCAGCAGTCCGGGACAGGTCAACTATGGCTACACCTTC. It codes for CASSPGQVNYGYTF.

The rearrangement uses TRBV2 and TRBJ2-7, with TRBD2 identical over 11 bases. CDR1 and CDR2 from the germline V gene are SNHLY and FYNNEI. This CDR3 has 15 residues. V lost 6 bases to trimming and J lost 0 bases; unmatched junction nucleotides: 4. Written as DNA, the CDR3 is TGTGCCAGCAGGTCTACTAGCGGGGGCTCCTACGAGCAGTACTTC. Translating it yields CASRSTSGGSYEQYF.

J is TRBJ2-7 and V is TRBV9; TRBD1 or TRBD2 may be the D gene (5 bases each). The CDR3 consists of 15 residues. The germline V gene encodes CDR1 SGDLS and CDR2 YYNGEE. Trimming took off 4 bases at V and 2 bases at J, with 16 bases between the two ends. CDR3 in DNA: TGTGCCAGCAGCCCTTACCGGGACGGACCCTACGAGCAGTACTTC. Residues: CASSPYRDGPYEQYF.

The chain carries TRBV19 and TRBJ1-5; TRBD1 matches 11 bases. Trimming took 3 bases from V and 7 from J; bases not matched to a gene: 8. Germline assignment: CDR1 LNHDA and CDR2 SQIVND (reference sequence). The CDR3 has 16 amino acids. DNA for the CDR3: TGTGCCAGTAGTATTTCGGGACAGGGGGGTGGGCAGCCCCAGCATTTT. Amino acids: CASSISGQGGGQPQHF.

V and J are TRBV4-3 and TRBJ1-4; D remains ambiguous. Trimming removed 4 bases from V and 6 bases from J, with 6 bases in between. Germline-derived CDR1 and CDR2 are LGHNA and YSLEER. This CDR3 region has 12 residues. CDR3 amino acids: CASSLNYEKLFF. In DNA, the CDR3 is TGCGCCAGCAGCCTCAATTATGAAAAACTGTTTTTT.

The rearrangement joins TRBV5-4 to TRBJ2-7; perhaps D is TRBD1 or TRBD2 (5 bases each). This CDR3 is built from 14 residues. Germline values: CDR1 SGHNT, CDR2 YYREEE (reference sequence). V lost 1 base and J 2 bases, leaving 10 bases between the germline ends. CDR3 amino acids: CASSLRGTTYEQYF. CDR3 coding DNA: TGTGCCAGCAGCTTGCGGGGCACTACCTACGAGCAGTACTTC.

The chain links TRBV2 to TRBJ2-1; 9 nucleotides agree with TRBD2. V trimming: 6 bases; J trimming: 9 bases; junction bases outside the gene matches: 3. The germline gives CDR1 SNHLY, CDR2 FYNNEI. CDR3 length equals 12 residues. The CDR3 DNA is TGTGCCAGCAGGAGGACTAGCGTTGAGCAGTTCTTC. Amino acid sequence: CASRRTSVEQFF. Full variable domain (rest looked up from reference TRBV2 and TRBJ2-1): EPEVTQTPSHQVTQMGQEVILRCVPISNHLYFYWYRQILGQKVEFLVSFYNNEISEKSEIFDDQFSVERPDGSNFTLKIRSTKLEDSAMYFCASRRTSVEQFFGPGTRLTVL.

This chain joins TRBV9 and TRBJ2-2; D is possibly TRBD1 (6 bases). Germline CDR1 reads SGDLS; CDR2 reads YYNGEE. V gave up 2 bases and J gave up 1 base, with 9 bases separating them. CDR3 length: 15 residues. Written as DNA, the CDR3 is TGTGCCAGCAGCGTTCAGGGACAGAACACCGGGGAGCTGTTTTTT. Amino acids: CASSVQGQNTGELFF.

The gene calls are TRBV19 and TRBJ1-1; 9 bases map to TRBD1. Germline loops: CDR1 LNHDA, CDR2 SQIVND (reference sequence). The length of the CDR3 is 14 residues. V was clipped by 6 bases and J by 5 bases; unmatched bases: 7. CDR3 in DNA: TGTGCCAGTAGGTTACAGGGGGCAGGAACTGAAGCTTTCTTT. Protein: CASRLQGAGTEAFF.

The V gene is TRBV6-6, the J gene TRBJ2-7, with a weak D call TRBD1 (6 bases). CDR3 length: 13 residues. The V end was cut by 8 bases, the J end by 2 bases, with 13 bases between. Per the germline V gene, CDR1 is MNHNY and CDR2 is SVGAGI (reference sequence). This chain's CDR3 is CASGGGQTYEQYF. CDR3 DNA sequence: TGTGCCAGCGGTGGCGGACAGACCTACGAGCAGTACTTC.

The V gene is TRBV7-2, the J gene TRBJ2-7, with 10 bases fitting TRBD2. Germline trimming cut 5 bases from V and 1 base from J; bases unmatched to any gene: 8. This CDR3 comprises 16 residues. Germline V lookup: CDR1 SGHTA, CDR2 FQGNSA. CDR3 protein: CASSPQWGLASYEQYF. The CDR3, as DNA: TGTGCCAGCAGCCCCCAGTGGGGACTAGCGTCCTACGAGCAGTACTTC.

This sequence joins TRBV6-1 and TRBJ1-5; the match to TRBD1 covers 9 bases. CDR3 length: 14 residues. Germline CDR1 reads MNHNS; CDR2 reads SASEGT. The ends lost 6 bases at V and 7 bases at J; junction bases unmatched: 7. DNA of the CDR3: TGTGCCAGCAGCGGGACAGGGAGAATCCAGCCCCAGCATTTT. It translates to CASSGTGRIQPQHF.

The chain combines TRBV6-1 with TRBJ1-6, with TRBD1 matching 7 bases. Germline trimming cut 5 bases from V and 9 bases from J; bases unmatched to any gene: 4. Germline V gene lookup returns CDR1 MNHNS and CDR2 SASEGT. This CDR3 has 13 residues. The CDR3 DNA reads TGTGCCAGCAGTTCCCAGGGGGGTTCACCCCTCCACTTT. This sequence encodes CASSSQGGSPLHF.

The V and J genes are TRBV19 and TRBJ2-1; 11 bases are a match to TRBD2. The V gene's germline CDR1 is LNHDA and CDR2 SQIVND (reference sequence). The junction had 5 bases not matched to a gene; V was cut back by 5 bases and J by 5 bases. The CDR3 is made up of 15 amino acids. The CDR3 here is CASSLAGGFHNEQFF. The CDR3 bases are TGTGCCAGTAGTTTAGCGGGGGGGTTCCACAATGAGCAGTTCTTC.

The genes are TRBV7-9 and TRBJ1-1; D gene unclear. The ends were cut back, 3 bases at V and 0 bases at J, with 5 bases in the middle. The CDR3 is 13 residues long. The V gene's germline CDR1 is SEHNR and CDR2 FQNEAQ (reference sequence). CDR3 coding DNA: TGTGCCAGCAGCTTGTCAATGAACACTGAAGCTTTCTTT. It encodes CASSLSMNTEAFF.

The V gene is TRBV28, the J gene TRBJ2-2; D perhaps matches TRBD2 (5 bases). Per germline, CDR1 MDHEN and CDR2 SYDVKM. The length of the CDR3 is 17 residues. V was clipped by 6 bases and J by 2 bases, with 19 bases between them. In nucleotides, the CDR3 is TGTGCCAGCAGCGGGGTGGGGTCCTCCTTTAACACCGGGGAGCTGTTTTTT. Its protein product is CASSGVGSSFNTGELFF.